Below, 21 T cell receptor beta chains from the same sample are listed, as sequenced in a study of T-cell reconstitution after alpha-beta-depleted transplantation in children. Unique molecular identifiers were incorporated into the prepared TCRbeta library. MiXCR, run by TCRdb on the PCR reads, gives a single entry per CDR3 protein. The sample includes about 500,000 distinct CDR3 sequences, about 30% of them seen just once. The sequenced sample was PBMCs from the stem cell graft donor, obtained from the stem cell graft. These receptors all stem from a human donor who donated a stem cell graft to a child with aplastic anemia.

This clonotype was seen more than once but under ten times. The chain has TRBV15 and TRBJ2-1, with D unclear. V was clipped by 3 bases and J by 9 bases, with 18 bases between them. The CDR3 spans 15 residues. Germline V gene data show CDR1 as LNHNV and CDR2 as YYDKDF (reference sequence). CDR3 nucleotides: TGTGCCACCAGCAGCCCCGAGTTCGTTCGGACTGAGCAGTTCTTC. Translation: CATSSPEFVRTEQFF.

The chain recombines TRBV13 with TRBJ2-1, with D hard to call. The CDR3 sequence is 14 residues long. Germline V lookup: CDR1 PRHDT, CDR2 FYEKMQ (reference sequence). Trimming removed 1 base at V and 6 bases at J, with 10 bases between. CDR3 protein: CASSLVVQINEQFF. DNA of the CDR3: TGTGCCAGCAGCTTAGTCGTACAGATCAATGAGCAGTTCTTC. Supplemented by reference TRBV13 and TRBJ2-1, the full variable domain reads AAGVIQSPRHLIKEKRETATLKCYPIPRHDTVYWYQQGPGQDPQFLISFYEKMQSDKGSIPDRFSAQQFSDYHSELNMSSLELGDSALYFCASSLVVQINEQFFGPGTRLTVL.

This chain links TRBV25-1 with TRBJ2-5; D is uncertain. This CDR3 comprises 14 residues. Trimming pared 4 bases from V and 3 bases from J, leaving 12 bases between. Germline CDR1 reads MGHDK; CDR2 reads SYGVNS. Here the CDR3 DNA reads TGTGCCAGCAGTGCAAGCGCGTGGGAAGAGACCCAGTACTTC. Protein sequence: CASSASAWEETQYF. Using reference TRBV25-1 and TRBJ2-5 for the parts outside the CDR3, the full variable domain is EADIYQTPRYLVIGTGKKITLECSQTMGHDKMYWYQQDPGMELHLIHYSYGVNSTEKGDLSSESTVSRIRTEHFPLTLESARPSHTSQYLCASSASAWEETQYFGPGTRLLVL.

This clonotype occurred a few times. The J gene is TRBJ2-1, the V gene TRBV20-1, with no clear D. V lost 0 bases and J lost 5, with 8 bases in between. The CDR3 sequence is 13 residues long. Germline CDR1 and CDR2: DFQATT and SNEGSKA (reference sequence). Written as DNA, the CDR3 is TGCAGTGCTAGAGACCCTATCAACAATGAGCAGTTCTTC. Its protein is CSARDPINNEQFF.

The chain uses TRBV12-3 or TRBV12-4 and TRBJ2-1; 9 nucleotides line up with TRBD1. V shed 8 bases, J shed 9 bases, and the junction held 5 bases outside the gene matches. The CDR3 covers 12 residues. CDR3 region: CASGTGSAEQFF. The CDR3 region has the DNA TGTGCCAGCGGGACAGGGTCCGCTGAGCAGTTCTTC.

The rearrangement links TRBV4-3 to TRBJ1-2; D is undetermined. Germline values: CDR1 LGHNA, CDR2 YSLEER. V lost 0 bases, J lost 4 bases, and 9 bases lay in between. CDR3 length equals 14 residues. DNA of the CDR3: TGCGCCAGCAGCCAAGAGAGGAGCCGCTATGGCTACACCTTC. Encoded protein: CASSQERSRYGYTF.

The chain joins TRBV6-2 or TRBV6-3 to TRBJ2-5; D not resolved. The CDR3 contains 15 residues. Trimming pared 2 bases from V and 2 bases from J, leaving 12 bases between. The germline CDR1 and CDR2 sequences are MNHEY and SVGEGT. In nucleotides, the CDR3 is TGTGCCAGCAGTTACGATTCGTCCGGGCAAGAGACCCAGTACTTC. Its protein product is CASSYDSSGQETQYF.

In nucleotides, the CDR3 is TGCAGTGCTAGAGCAGACAGGGTGTTAGAAAAACTGTTTTTT. Translated, it gives CSARADRVLEKLFF. The V call is TRBV20-1, the J call TRBJ1-4, with 7 bases that match TRBD1. Germline CDR1 and CDR2: DFQATT and SNEGSKA (reference sequence). The CDR3 is 14 amino acids. After removal of 1 base from V and 8 bases from J, the junction contained 7 bases not matched to a gene.

This clonotype has a handful of counts. The chain couples TRBV7-9 to TRBJ2-1, with 9 positions matching TRBD2. The trim removed 3 bases at V and 6 bases at J, leaving 3 bases unmatched. Germline V gene lookup returns CDR1 SEHNR and CDR2 FQNEAQ (reference sequence). The CDR3 has 14 amino acids. The CDR3 here is CASSFAGGSNEQFF. CDR3 DNA sequence: TGTGCCAGCAGCTTTGCGGGAGGGTCCAATGAGCAGTTCTTC.

J is TRBJ1-1 and V is TRBV7-9; no definite D call. This CDR3 has 12 amino acids. Germline V gene sequence: CDR1 SEHNR, CDR2 FQNEAQ (reference sequence). The ends were cut back, 3 bases at V and 8 bases at J, with 10 bases in the middle. As DNA, the CDR3 is TGTGCCAGCAGCTTTCCGGGCCTCGAAGCTTTCTTT. Its translation is CASSFPGLEAFF.

The chain is built from TRBV28 and TRBJ2-1; TRBD2 aligns across 15 bases. Germline CDR1 is MDHEN and CDR2 is SYDVKM. V was clipped by 2 bases and J by 8 bases; unmatched bases: 1. The CDR3 is 15 amino acids. The CDR3 DNA is TGTGCCAGCAGTTTAGGGACTAGCGGGAGGCATGAGCAGTTCTTC. It translates to CASSLGTSGRHEQFF.

The V gene is TRBV29-1, the J gene TRBJ1-5; D gene uncertain. The CDR3 consists of 13 residues. The V gene's germline CDR1 is SQVTM and CDR2 ANQGSEA. The V end lost 4 bases, the J end lost 3 bases, and 10 bases lay between the germline ends. The CDR3 nucleotides read TGCAGCGTTGTCTACAGCGTCAATCAGCCCCAGCATTTT. It is translated as CSVVYSVNQPQHF.

This clonotype came up many times. CDR3 protein: CASSLDGHIQYF. In DNA, the CDR3 is TGTGCCAGCAGTTTGGACGGGCACATTCAGTACTTC. V and J are TRBV12-3 or TRBV12-4 and TRBJ2-4; D gene uncertain. V shed 3 bases and J shed 8 bases, with 8 bases lying between them. There are 12 residues in the CDR3.

The chain is built from TRBV25-1 and TRBJ1-5; D gene unclear. There are 13 residues in the CDR3. The germline V and J ends were trimmed by 4 bases and 7 bases, with 11 bases remaining between them. In germline, CDR1 is MGHDK, CDR2 SYGVNS. CDR3 in amino acids: CASSARADQPQHF. In nucleotides, the CDR3 is TGTGCCAGCAGTGCTAGGGCAGACCAGCCCCAGCATTTT.

This clonotype was seen more than once but under ten times. This chain connects TRBV11-2 to TRBJ2-7; no definite D call. The CDR3 is made up of 11 amino acids. The germline V and J ends were trimmed by 5 bases and 6 bases, with 8 bases remaining between them. Germline V gene sequence: CDR1 SGHAT, CDR2 FQNNGV. CDR3 residues: CASSPSFEQYF. The CDR3 DNA follows: TGTGCCAGCAGCCCCTCTTTCGAGCAGTACTTC.

This clonotype was seen only a few times. The V gene is TRBV6-2 or TRBV6-3, the J gene TRBJ2-1; 12 nucleotides align to TRBD2. The germline V gene encodes CDR1 MNHEY and CDR2 SVGEGT. The CDR3 has 17 amino acids. Unmatched junction bases numbered 6, after V lost 2 bases and J lost 4 bases. CDR3 in amino acids: CASSYGLAGGLYNEQFF. CDR3 coding DNA: TGTGCCAGCAGTTACGGCCTAGCGGGAGGGTTGTACAATGAGCAGTTCTTC.

This clonotype came up once. The rearrangement uses TRBV11-2 and TRBJ2-1; 8 bases agree with TRBD2. The CDR3 length is 14 residues. Trimming removed 5 bases from V and 9 bases from J; junction bases left unmatched: 9. Looked up from germline, CDR1 is SGHAT and CDR2 is FQNNGV. The CDR3: CASSRITSGAEQFF. CDR3 DNA sequence: TGTGCCAGCAGCCGGATAACTAGCGGTGCTGAGCAGTTCTTC.

This clonotype has more than one count but fewer than ten. The CDR3 loop reads CASSLVTGRAPNEQFF. The CDR3 DNA reads as TGCGCCAGCAGCTTGGTCACCGGGAGGGCCCCCAATGAGCAGTTCTTC. The chain joins TRBV5-1 to TRBJ2-1; 8 bases fit TRBD2. The CDR3 runs 16 residues. Germline trimming cut 0 bases from V and 6 bases from J; bases unmatched to any gene: 8. Germline V lookup: CDR1 SGHRS, CDR2 YFSETQ.

In regard to this clonotype: An end of the junction differs from the germline gene, which may be a read error. The genes are TRBV5-1 and TRBJ2-3; D call uncertain. The CDR3 runs to 13 residues. Germline values: CDR1 SGHRS, CDR2 YFSETQ. The DNA for the CDR3 is TGCGCCAGCAGCTTGATGGGTGCAGATCCGCAGTATTTT. Translating gives CASSLMGADPQYF.

This clonotype was counted a few times. V is TRBV5-1 and J is TRBJ1-1; the match to TRBD1 covers 7 bases. Germline V gene lookup returns CDR1 SGHRS and CDR2 YFSETQ. V shed 5 bases, J shed 6 bases, and the junction held 7 bases outside the gene matches. The CDR3 runs 13 residues. The CDR3 spells CASSPAGTAEAFF. CDR3 coding DNA: TGCGCCAGCAGTCCCGCTGGGACAGCTGAAGCTTTCTTT.

The chain is built from TRBV4-3 and TRBJ1-1; D is ambiguous. The V end was cut by 0 bases, the J end by 7 bases, with 9 bases between. CDR1 is LGHNA and CDR2 is YSLEER in the germline V gene. CDR3 length: 13 amino acids. This CDR3 reads CASSQDLQVEAFF. CDR3 coding DNA: TGCGCCAGCAGCCAAGATTTACAAGTTGAAGCTTTCTTT.